The rows below give T cell receptor beta chains drawn from one sample of a study of cytomegalovirus exposure and HLA in healthy donors. Repertoires were generated with immunoSEQ multiplex PCR, while TCRdb's copy carries only in-frame clones and drops some. The repertoire has under 200,000 clones, 73% of them found once; the top ten carry over 1.5%. The material sequenced was PBMCs. These receptors were obtained from a woman aged 30 to 39 in good health and CMV-seronegative. Both conserved end residues are part of each CDR3. A D gene is named only where the DNA matches it firmly.

v_call,cdr3_length,j_call,d_call,cdr3_aa
TRBV5-6,14,NA,TRBD2,CASSSGLAPYEQYF
TRBV19,14,TRBJ1-1,TRBD1,CASRPWTGGTEAFF
TRBV5-6,17,TRBJ2-7,TRBD1,CASSLGGGQGASYEQYF
TRBV7-3,15,TRBJ2-1,NA,CASSLAASPYNEQFF
TRBV2,13,TRBJ1-6,TRBD1,CASRDRYNSPLHF
TRBV10-2,15,TRBJ1-3,TRBD1,CASSDRTGAGNTIYF
TRBV2,14,TRBJ1-4,TRBD1,CASRQGPTNEKLFF
TRBV2,14,TRBJ2-1,TRBD2,CASSPASGENEQFF
TRBV2,17,TRBJ2-1,TRBD2,CASSEARTSGAYNEQFF
TRBV5-6,15,TRBJ1-3,NA,CASSFEGYSGNTIYF
TRBV27,14,TRBJ2-1,TRBD2,CASSLRGAGNEQFF
TRBV15,14,TRBJ2-4,TRBD2,CATSRGTRIDIQYF
TRBV4-2,18,TRBJ1-5,NA,CASSQDRARGPSNQPQHF
TRBV5-1,17,TRBJ2-6,TRBD1,CASSFQQGYSGANVLTF
TRBV19,19,TRBJ1-1,TRBD1,CASSNVQGALRPAGAEAFF
TRBV9,14,TRBJ1-2,NA,CASSVAQGGYGYTF
TRBV2,14,TRBJ2-2,TRBD2,CASTGGGYTGELFF
TRBV6-1,15,TRBJ2-5,TRBD2,CASSELAGGSRVQYF
TRBV5-1,17,TRBJ2-5,TRBD2,CASSAAPLAGGQETQYF
TRBV7-2,16,TRBJ2-3,NA,CASSLVAGAFTDTQYF
TRBV7-3,15,TRBJ1-2,NA,CASSLTEGPPYGYTF
TRBV7-9,16,TRBJ1-2,NA,CASSLVGPTGVDGYTF
TRBV7-9,12,TRBJ2-5,NA,CASSRQQETQYF
TRBV6-5,14,TRBJ1-4,NA,CASSPQGGVEKLFF
TRBV5-1,15,TRBJ2-5,NA,CASSYPTRRRETQYF
TRBV7-3,15,TRBJ2-3,TRBD2,CASSFRGGDTDTQYF
TRBV27,15,TRBJ2-7,NA,CASSLSYKGNYEQYF
TRBV18,14,TRBJ2-7,TRBD1,CASSRPTGTYEQYF
TRBV12-5,17,TRBJ2-5,TRBD1,CASGLTRTGGVLETQYF
TRBV18,14,TRBJ2-7,NA,CASSPQEGPYEQYF
TRBV2,13,TRBJ1-2,NA,CASSKVQGLGYTF
TRBV4-1,16,TRBJ1-2,TRBD1,CASSHGQGAVVYGYTF
TRBV2,12,TRBJ2-1,NA,CASSRTSKEQFF
TRBV5-1,18,TRBJ2-1,TRBD2,CASSLGRGLAGGGNEQFF
TRBV5-7,16,TRBJ1-2,NA,CASSLRRYWGQKGYTF
TRBV5-1,14,TRBJ2-5,NA,CASSSGQTQETQYF
TRBV5-6,15,TRBJ1-2,NA,CASSLGRGTVYGYTF
TRBV29-1,12,TRBJ1-1,NA,CSVDGVKLGAFF
TRBV9,17,TRBJ2-2,NA,CASSATSGTMITGELFF
TRBV7-2,15,TRBJ2-1,TRBD2,CASSDLAGGYNEQFF
TRBV7-8,13,TRBJ1-5,NA,CASSPTQPQPQHF